This passage covers 9 T cell receptor beta chains from one sample sequenced in a study of T cell responses to AZD1222 COVID-19 vaccine (dated by TCRdb to 2020 to 2023). The sample's time point label, in plain terms: about 28 days (+/-7) after the second vaccine dose. What the treatment or condition label conveys for this sample: meningococcal conjugate vaccine given as trial control. Library generation was performed with the immunoSEQ multiplex PCR assay. What TCRdb holds here is the immuneACCESS table cut down to in-frame rearrangements. Part of the clones is not present; checked against another copy, under half of the missing clones reflect an unresolved V gene, and the others are unexplained. The sample has around 140,000 clones on record, 65% to 90% of them singletons. The ten top clones hold less than 9.5% of the sample. The sequencing here drew on peripheral blood, taken 28 days after the second dose of the MenACWY control vaccine. The receptor set was obtained from an adult who received the MenACWY meningococcal vaccine as a control.

To note about this clone: Other DNA sequences from this sample encode an identical CDR3 as well. The chain couples TRBV20-1 to TRBJ2-7, with unresolved D. Germline V gene data show CDR1 as DFQATT and CDR2 as SNEGSKA (reference sequence). This CDR3 region has 11 residues. V lost 1 base and J 3 bases, leaving 4 bases between the germline ends. The chain's CDR3 is CSARAGYEQYV. The CDR3 DNA follows: TGCAGTGCTAGAGCTGGCTACGAGCAGTACGTC.

The chain links TRBV6-2 or TRBV6-3 to TRBJ2-1, with 8 bases lining up with TRBD2. This CDR3 contains 15 residues. The V and J ends lost 1 base and 1 base, in that order; junction bases with no gene match: 0. Germline values: CDR1 MNHEY, CDR2 SVGEGT. Written as DNA, the CDR3 is TGTGCCAGCAGTTACTTAGCGGGATCCTACAATGAGCAGTTCTTC. Translating it yields CASSYLAGSYNEQFF.

The rearrangement uses TRBV11-2 and TRBJ1-1, with unresolved D. V lost 5 bases, J lost 4 bases, and 14 bases lay in between. The CDR3 has 14 amino acids. Germline values: CDR1 SGHAT, CDR2 FQNNGV. CDR3 in amino acids: CASSPRGRATEAFF. As DNA, the CDR3 is TGTGCCAGCAGCCCTCGTGGGCGGGCCACTGAAGCTTTCTTT. The variable domain in full, with the rest retrieved from reference TRBV11-2 and TRBJ1-1, is EAGVAQSPRYKIIEKRQSVAFWCNPISGHATLYWYQQILGQGPKLLIQFQNNGVVDDSQLPKDRFSAERLKGVDSTLKIQPAKLEDSAVYLCASSPRGRATEAFFGQGTRLTVV.

V usage is TRBV4-1 and J usage is TRBJ2-3, with TRBD2 identical over 11 bases. The germline CDR1 and CDR2 sequences are MGHRA and YSYEKL. This CDR3 has 17 amino acids. The V and J ends lost 4 bases and 7 bases, in that order; junction bases with no gene match: 13. In DNA form, the CDR3 reads TGCGCCAGCAGCCTAATTACTAGCGGGGGATACCCCCATACGCAGTATTTT. The encoded protein is CASSLITSGGYPHTQYF.

V usage is TRBV30 and J usage is TRBJ1-5; a weak D match, TRBD1 (5 bases). Per germline, CDR1 GTSNPN and CDR2 SVGIG (reference sequence). The V end lost 1 base, the J end lost 0 bases, and 13 bases lay between the germline ends. The CDR3 loop spans 16 amino acids. CDR3 amino acids: CAWSDLAGRSNQPQHF. In DNA form, the CDR3 reads TGTGCCTGGAGTGACCTAGCGGGGCGTAGCAATCAGCCCCAGCATTTT.

This chain connects TRBV2 to TRBJ2-7, with D perhaps matching TRBD2 (6 bases). Germline V gene sequence: CDR1 SNHLY, CDR2 FYNNEI. This CDR3 comprises 14 residues. The ends were cut back, 1 base at V and 5 bases at J, with 12 bases in the middle. As DNA, the CDR3 is TGTGCCAGCAGTGAAGGTGGGGGGACCCACGAGCAGTACGTC. Protein sequence: CASSEGGGTHEQYV.

V gene TRBV5-1 combines with J gene TRBJ1-4; D is perhaps TRBD1 (5 bases). There are 15 residues in the CDR3. Germline V CDR1 and CDR2: SGHRS, YFSETQ. V lost 4 bases, J lost 8 bases, and 18 bases lay in between. CDR3 sequence: CASSPLRDLREKLFF. The CDR3 nucleotides are TGCGCCAGCAGCCCTCTCCGGGACCTGAGGGAAAAACTGTTTTTT.

The chain has TRBV19 and TRBJ1-5; 7 bases match TRBD1. The CDR3 has 14 residues. V shed 10 bases and J 2 bases; nucleotides not matched to a gene: 8. Germline V gene sequence: CDR1 LNHDA, CDR2 SQIVND (reference sequence). The DNA for the CDR3 is TGTGCCACCCTGGAGGGGGCCCGCAATCAGCCCCAGCATTTT. Translated: CATLEGARNQPQHF.

This chain connects TRBV28 to TRBJ1-5; D is uncertain. Germline V lookup: CDR1 MDHEN, CDR2 SYDVKM. V shed 1 base and J shed 6 bases, with 4 bases lying between them. This CDR3 has 12 residues. For the CDR3, the DNA is TGTGCCAGCAGTTTATTAGGTCAGCCCCAGCATTTT. This codes for CASSLLGQPQHF.